Following are 8 T cell receptor beta chains from one sample sequenced in a study of shared clonotypes between healthy human individuals (dated by TCRdb to about 2020). Library preparation employed the immunoSEQ multiplex PCR assay. In its TCRdb copy, this immuneACCESS table keeps in-frame sequences only and misses some clones. Where compared with another copy, unresolved V genes explain less than half of these, and the others have no known cause. Recorded for this sample are around 530,000 clones; around three quarters of them occurred a single time. The ten largest make up around 13% of the sample. The sequencing sample was made of PBMCs. These receptor sequences come from a woman between 40 and 50 years old in good health. Some clones in this sample may be carry-over from other donors' samples.

V and J are TRBV6-5 and TRBJ2-7, with D possibly TRBD2 on 5 matching bases. V lost 10 bases and J 1 base, leaving 14 bases between the germline ends. Per germline, CDR1 MNHEY and CDR2 SVGAGI. The length of the CDR3 is 13 residues. This chain's CDR3 is CATRGSTSYEQYF. The CDR3 DNA reads TGTGCCACCCGCGGGTCGACTTCCTACGAGCAGTACTTC.

V usage is TRBV4-1 and J usage is TRBJ1-5; D might be TRBD1 (5 bases). Germline V gene data show CDR1 as MGHRA and CDR2 as YSYEKL. The germline V and J ends were trimmed by 1 base and 3 bases, with 10 bases remaining between them. CDR3 size: 15 residues. CDR3 sequence reads: CASSQVGRVNQPQHF. The CDR3 bases are TGCGCCAGCAGCCAAGTCGGCAGGGTCAATCAGCCCCAGCATTTT.

J is TRBJ2-1 and V is TRBV10-2, with TRBD1 identical over 10 bases. The CDR3 is made up of 18 amino acids. V lost 8 bases to trimming and J lost 2 bases; unmatched junction nucleotides: 15. Germline CDR1 WSHSY, CDR2 SAAADI. The CDR3 loop is CASGRTGGVGGTYNEQFF. Written as DNA, the CDR3 is TGCGCCAGCGGACGGACAGGGGGTGTCGGTGGCACCTACAATGAGCAGTTCTTC.

This clone has ten or more counts. This rearrangement joins TRBV5-4 to TRBJ2-5; 7 nucleotides line up with TRBD1. CDR1 is SGHNT and CDR2 is YYREEE in the germline V gene (reference sequence). Trimming at V came to 4 bases and at J to 2 bases, leaving 8 bases not matched to a gene. The CDR3 spans 15 residues. CDR3: CASSGGQSIQETQYF. The CDR3 coding sequence is TGTGCCAGCAGCGGGGGACAGAGTATACAAGAGACCCAGTACTTC. Complete variable domain (other parts from reference TRBV5-4 and TRBJ2-5): ETGVTQSPTHLIKTRGQQVTLRCSSQSGHNTVSWYQQALGQGPQFIFQYYREEENGRGNFPPRFSGLQFPNYSSELNVNALELDDSALYLCASSGGQSIQETQYFGPGTRLLVL.

This clone was counted only a few times. The V call is TRBV11-2, the J call TRBJ1-1; tentative D call: TRBD1 (6 bases). The CDR3 is 13 amino acids. The germline CDR1 and CDR2 sequences are SGHAT and FQNNGV. V gave up 3 bases and J gave up 4 bases, with 9 bases separating them. For the CDR3, the DNA is TGTGCCAGCAGCTTCTACAGGGCCACTGAAGCTTTCTTT. This codes for CASSFYRATEAFF.

This rearrangement joins TRBV7-6 to TRBJ2-7, with TRBD2 identical over 14 bases. This CDR3 comprises 12 residues. Per germline, CDR1 SGHVS and CDR2 FNYEAQ. V shed 8 bases, J shed 7 bases, and the junction held 1 base outside the gene matches. CDR3 coding DNA: TGTGCCAGCGGACTAGCGGGAGGTGAGCAGTACTTC. Translation gives CASGLAGGEQYF.

This rearrangement joins TRBV9 to TRBJ1-4; TRBD1 matches at 7 bases. The trim removed 4 bases at V and 8 bases at J, leaving 8 bases unmatched. The CDR3 is made up of 14 amino acids. The germline V gene has CDR1 SGDLS and CDR2 YYNGEE. The CDR3 region has the DNA TGTGCCAGCAGCCCGCGACAGGGAGGGGAAAAACTGTTTTTT. Translating it yields CASSPRQGGEKLFF.

The V and J genes are TRBV30 and TRBJ1-4; D not certain. Trimming stripped 4 bases from V and 8 bases from J, with 14 bases between. From germline, CDR1 is GTSNPN and CDR2 SVGIG (reference sequence). There are 13 residues in the CDR3. This CDR3 reads CAWKYPPEEKLFF. CDR3 DNA sequence: TGTGCCTGGAAATACCCCCCGGAGGAAAAACTGTTTTTT. The full variable domain, completed using reference TRBV30 and TRBJ1-4, is SQTIHQWPATLVQPVGSPLSLECTVEGTSNPNLYWYRQAAGRGLQLLFYSVGIGQISSEVPQNLSASRPQDRQFILSSKKLLLSDSGFYLCAWKYPPEEKLFFGSGTQLSVL.